This T cell receptor (beta chain) was identified in a study of cytomegalovirus exposure and HLA in healthy donors. This clone was observed a single time. This PCR relied on a set of 60 Vbeta primers and 13 Jbeta primers. TCRdb's table, derived via immunoSEQ multiplex PCR, lists solely in-frame clones and lacks some. The data hold 75,000 to 95,000 clones, with roughly four fifths observed a single time. In germline, CDR1 is SGDLS, CDR2 YYNGEE. The CDR3 loop spans 14 amino acids. V lost 1 base, J lost 3 bases, and 0 bases stayed unmatched. This TCR came from a woman in her thirties or forties in good health and CMV-seropositive. The chain uses TRBV9 and TRBJ2-3, with TRBD2 identical over 9 bases. The sample taken for sequencing was PBMCs. The CDR3 reads CASSVTSGTDTQYF. CDR3 DNA sequence: TGTGCCAGCAGCGTAACTAGCGGGACAGATACGCAGTATTTT. The full variable domain, in which reference TRBV9 and TRBJ2-3 provide the parts outside the CDR3, is DSGVTQTPKHLITATGQRVTLRCSPRSGDLSVYWYQQSLDQGLQFLIQYYNGEERAKGNILERFSAQQFPDLHSELNLSSLELGDSALYFCASSVTSGTDTQYFGPGTRLTVL.